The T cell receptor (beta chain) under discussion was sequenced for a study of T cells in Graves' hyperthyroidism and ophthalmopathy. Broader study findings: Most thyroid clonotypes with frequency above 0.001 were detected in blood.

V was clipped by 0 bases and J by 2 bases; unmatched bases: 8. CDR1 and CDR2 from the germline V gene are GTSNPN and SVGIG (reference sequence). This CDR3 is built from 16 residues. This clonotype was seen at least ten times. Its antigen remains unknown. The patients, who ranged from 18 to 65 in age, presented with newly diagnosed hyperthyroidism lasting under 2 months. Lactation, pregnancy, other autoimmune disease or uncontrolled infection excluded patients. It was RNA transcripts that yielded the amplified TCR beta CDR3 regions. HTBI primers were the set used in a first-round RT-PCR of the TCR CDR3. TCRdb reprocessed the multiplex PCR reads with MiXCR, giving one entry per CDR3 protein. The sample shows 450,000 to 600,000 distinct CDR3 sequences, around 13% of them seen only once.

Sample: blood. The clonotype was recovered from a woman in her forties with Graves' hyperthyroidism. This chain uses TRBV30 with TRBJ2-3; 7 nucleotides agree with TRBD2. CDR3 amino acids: CAWSVGTTSNTDTQYF. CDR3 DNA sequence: TGTGCCTGGAGTGTGGGGACTACGTCTAACACAGATACGCAGTATTTT.